This T cell receptor beta chain emerged from a study of neurological immune-mediated disorders. The CDR3 extends over 17 amino acids. Germline V lookup: CDR1 SGHVS, CDR2 FQNEAQ. The V gene end was trimmed by 5 bases and the J gene end by 9 bases; junction bases not matched to a gene: 17. This clonotype was seen many times. The cDNA was generated through 5'RACE incorporating 10-nucleotide random UMIs. TCRdb reanalysed the 5' RACE reads using MiXCR and keeps one entry per CDR3 protein. The data contain about 50,000 distinct CDR3 sequences, about 4% of them singletons. V is TRBV7-8 and J is TRBJ1-3; 9 bases map to TRBD1. This sequence was found in a man aged 50-60 years with multiple sclerosis. Source material: PBMCs. CDR3 amino acids: CASSPRLGQGRRGTIYF. In DNA form, the CDR3 reads TGTGCCAGCAGCCCCCGGTTGGGACAGGGTCGCAGAGGCACCATATATTTT.